One sample yielded the 21 T cell receptor beta chains listed below, sequenced in a study of T cell changes during pregnancy in multiple sclerosis. Assay: immunoSEQ multiplex PCR; the TCRdb copy retains only in-frame clones and omits some. The sample has over 30,000 clones; roughly nine tenths are singletons. The input for sequencing was CD8+ T cells from peripheral blood mononuclear cells, taken in the second trimester of pregnancy. The receptors were sampled from a female donor in good health, enrolled as a control in a pregnancy study.

This clone was seen a few times. The chain employs TRBV6-4 and TRBJ2-3; D is possibly TRBD2 (6 bases). The CDR3 runs to 13 residues. With 4 bases removed from V and 1 base from J, the gap between germline ends came to 6 bases. Germline CDR1 reads MRHNA; CDR2 reads SNTAGT. The chain's CDR3 is CASSAGGTDTQYF. CDR3 DNA sequence: TGTGCCAGCAGTGCGGGGGGCACAGATACGCAGTATTTT.

The chain has TRBV18 and TRBJ1-5; TRBD1 aligns across 7 bases. This CDR3 spans 14 amino acids. V was clipped by 5 bases and J by 7 bases; unmatched bases: 8. The germline V gene encodes CDR1 KGHSH and CDR2 LQKENI. CDR3 sequence: CASSDREVGQPQHF. The DNA for the CDR3 is TGTGCCAGCTCAGACAGGGAGGTGGGACAGCCCCAGCATTTT.

For this clone: This sample also contains other DNA sequences that code for the same CDR3. This chain uses TRBV5-1 with TRBJ2-7, with a tentative D call TRBD1 (6 bases). The germline V and J ends were trimmed by 0 bases and 0 bases, with 7 bases remaining between them. The CDR3 consists of 14 residues. The germline V gene has CDR1 SGHRS and CDR2 YFSETQ. The CDR3 DNA reads as TGCGCCAGCAGCTTGGAGGACAGCTCCTACGAGCAGTACTTC. This codes for CASSLEDSSYEQYF.

This chain links TRBV5-8 with TRBJ2-7; 7 bases are shared with TRBD1. The CDR3 has 13 amino acids. From germline, CDR1 is SGHTS and CDR2 YDEGEE. V was clipped by 10 bases and J by 7 bases; unmatched bases: 14. This chain's CDR3 is CAFQGESSGEQYF. DNA for the CDR3: TGTGCCTTCCAGGGGGAATCCTCGGGGGAGCAGTACTTC. Full variable domain (rest looked up from reference TRBV5-8 and TRBJ2-7): EAGVTQSPTHLIKTRGQQATLRCSPISGHTSVYWYQQALGLGLQFLLWYDEGEERNRGNFPPRFSGRQFPNYSSELNVNALELEDSALYLCAFQGESSGEQYFGPGTRLTVT.

V is TRBV30 and J is TRBJ1-3; D gene ambiguous. This CDR3 has 14 residues. Between the trimmed V and J ends, which lost 3 bases and 2 bases, there was a span of 11 bases. Germline CDR1 reads GTSNPN; CDR2 reads SVGIG (reference sequence). The CDR3 nucleotides read TGTGCCTGGAGCGAGGGTATCGCTGGAAACACCATATATTTT. Its protein is CAWSEGIAGNTIYF.

V gene TRBV19 combines with J gene TRBJ2-1; TRBD1 is a possible D gene (6 bases). Germline assignment: CDR1 LNHDA and CDR2 SQIVND (reference sequence). Trimming shortened V by 10 bases and J by 5 bases, and 21 bases separated the two germline ends. The CDR3 has 15 amino acids. The CDR3 is CATIDRFGINNEQFF. The CDR3, as DNA: TGTGCCACCATAGACAGGTTCGGGATAAACAATGAGCAGTTCTTC.

The genes are TRBV27 and TRBJ1-3, with 8 bases fitting TRBD1. This CDR3 has 16 amino acids. The V gene end was trimmed by 2 bases and the J gene end by 0 bases; junction bases not matched to a gene: 3. Germline V gene lookup returns CDR1 MNHEY and CDR2 SMNVEV (reference sequence). CDR3 coding DNA: TGTGCCAGCAGTTTAGGTACAGGGGGCTCTGGAAACACCATATATTTT. Its protein product is CASSLGTGGSGNTIYF.

The rearrangement links TRBV2 to TRBJ2-7; 8 nucleotides align to TRBD2. CDR1 is SNHLY, CDR2 FYNNEI, per germline. V dropped 5 bases and J dropped 1; count of bases not matched to a gene: 4. This CDR3 has 14 amino acids. CDR3 sequence reads: CASSISGASYEQYF. CDR3 DNA sequence: TGTGCCAGCAGTATTAGCGGGGCGTCCTACGAGCAGTACTTC.

The rearrangement links TRBV7-9 to TRBJ1-5; 7 bases agree with TRBD1. CDR3 length: 15 amino acids. The V segment lost 3 bases and the J segment 4 bases; nucleotides outside the gene matches: 6. The germline V gene encodes CDR1 SEHNR and CDR2 FQNEAQ (reference sequence). The CDR3 bases are TGTGCCAGCAGCTTGCATGGACAGGTTAATCAGCCCCAGCATTTT. It encodes CASSLHGQVNQPQHF.

The V and J genes are TRBV4-1 and TRBJ2-5; maybe TRBD1 (5 bases). Trimming cost V 0 bases and J 2 bases, with 10 bases left between them. Germline V gene lookup returns CDR1 MGHRA and CDR2 YSYEKL. This CDR3 has 15 residues. DNA of the CDR3: TGCGCCAGCAGCCAAGAGGGGCTACCGCAAGAGACCCAGTACTTC. It codes for CASSQEGLPQETQYF.

The chain joins TRBV6-5 to TRBJ1-2; D might be TRBD1 (6 bases). The CDR3 consists of 12 residues. V was shortened by 8 bases and J by 7 bases, with 14 bases between the two germline ends. CDR1 is MNHEY, CDR2 SVGAGI, per germline. CDR3 DNA sequence: TGTGCCAGCGGGACAAGGGAGACTGGCTACACCTTC. Its protein product is CASGTRETGYTF.

The CDR3 DNA reads as TGTGCCAGCACCCTGTTGGACAGTACCAACTATGGCTACACCTTC. Translating gives CASTLLDSTNYGYTF. The chain uses TRBV7-2 and TRBJ1-2; possibly TRBD1 for D (6 bases). The V gene's germline CDR1 is SGHTA and CDR2 FQGNSA. Trimming removed 7 bases from V and 2 bases from J, with 17 bases in between. The CDR3 consists of 15 residues.

This sequence joins TRBV5-4 and TRBJ2-5, with 7 bases lining up with TRBD1. This CDR3 contains 17 residues. Germline V gene lookup returns CDR1 SGHNT and CDR2 YYREEE (reference sequence). The V segment lost 3 bases and the J segment 0 bases; nucleotides outside the gene matches: 11. The CDR3 bases are TGTGCCAGCAGCTCCTTGGGACAGTTTGGGTACCAAGAGACCCAGTACTTC. Amino acids: CASSSLGQFGYQETQYF.

The V call is TRBV7-9, the J call TRBJ1-2; 7 bases agree with TRBD1. Germline CDR1 is SEHNR and CDR2 is FQNEAQ (reference sequence). The trim removed 2 bases at V and 4 bases at J, leaving 19 bases unmatched. The CDR3 spans 19 residues. This chain's CDR3 is CASSLSYKRDRDSFYGYTF. DNA of the CDR3: TGTGCCAGCAGCTTAAGCTATAAACGTGACAGGGATAGCTTCTATGGCTACACCTTC. Full variable domain (rest looked up from reference TRBV7-9 and TRBJ1-2): DTGVSQNPRHKITKRGQNVTFRCDPISEHNRLYWYRQTLGQGPEFLTYFQNEAQLEKSRLLSDRFSAERPKGSFSTLEIQRTEQGDSAMYLCASSLSYKRDRDSFYGYTFGSGTRLTVV.

This clone is a singleton in its sample. The chain combines TRBV15 with TRBJ2-5; 10 nucleotides match TRBD2. V gave up 5 bases and J gave up 2 bases; unmatched junction bases: 5. The germline gives CDR1 LNHNV, CDR2 YYDKDF (reference sequence). The CDR3 is made up of 15 amino acids. CDR3 protein: CATSGILAGQETQYF. The CDR3 DNA reads as TGTGCCACCAGCGGTATACTAGCGGGGCAAGAGACCCAGTACTTC.

The CDR3 reads CASSPVRDTEAFF. DNA for the CDR3: TGTGCCAGCAGTCCAGTCCGGGACACTGAAGCTTTCTTT. The chain is built from TRBV6-1 and TRBJ1-1; D not resolved. V lost 5 bases to trimming and J lost 3 bases, with 10 bases between them. This CDR3 is built from 13 residues. CDR1 MNHNS and CDR2 SASEGT come from the germline V gene.

In its sample, this clone was seen once. The chain couples TRBV7-8 to TRBJ2-1; 9 bases map to TRBD2. Germline lookup yields CDR1 SGHVS and CDR2 FQNEAQ. V shed 4 bases, J shed 7 bases, and the junction held 8 bases outside the gene matches. CDR3 length equals 15 residues. The chain's CDR3 is CASSYGGGARNEQFF. The CDR3 bases are TGTGCCAGCAGCTATGGCGGGGGGGCTAGGAATGAGCAGTTCTTC.

As DNA, the CDR3 is TGTGCCAGCAGTTTCAGGTTTGCCCTGAACACTGAAGCTTTCTTT. Protein: CASSFRFALNTEAFF. The genes are TRBV27 and TRBJ1-1; D call uncertain. Trimming stripped 3 bases from V and 0 bases from J, with 11 bases between. The CDR3 runs 15 residues. Per germline, CDR1 MNHEY and CDR2 SMNVEV (reference sequence).

The genes are TRBV30 and TRBJ2-5, with 14 bases lining up with TRBD2. The CDR3 contains 15 residues. Per germline, CDR1 GTSNPN and CDR2 SVGIG (reference sequence). The V and J ends lost 2 bases and 3 bases, in that order; junction bases with no gene match: 2. Here the CDR3 reads CAWSLTSGGEETQYF. CDR3 DNA: TGTGCCTGGAGTTTGACTAGCGGGGGGGAAGAGACCCAGTACTTC.

The V gene is TRBV11-2, the J gene TRBJ2-1; TRBD2 aligns across 9 bases. The germline gives CDR1 SGHAT, CDR2 FQNNGV. Trimming cost V 1 base and J 5 bases; bases outside gene matches: 9. CDR3 size: 17 residues. The CDR3 bases are TGTGCCAGCAGCTTAGCCCCCCGACTAGCGGCCCACAATGAGCAGTTCTTC. As protein: CASSLAPRLAAHNEQFF.

In its sample, this clone was seen once. The rearrangement links TRBV29-1 to TRBJ1-1; TRBD1 matches 10 bases. CDR1 and CDR2 (germline): SQVTM, ANQGSEA. After removal of 3 bases from V and 1 base from J, the junction contained 17 bases not matched to a gene. This CDR3 has 19 residues. CDR3 nucleotides: TGCAGCGTTGATACCGGGACAGGGGTGACTGTTCAAGAGAACACTGAAGCTTTCTTT. This encodes CSVDTGTGVTVQENTEAFF. The whole variable domain, remainder taken from reference TRBV29-1 and TRBJ1-1, is SAVISQKPSRDICQRGTSLTIQCQVDSQVTMMFWYRQQPGQSLTLIATANQGSEATYESGFVIDKFPISRPNLTFSTLTVSNMSPEDSSIYLCSVDTGTGVTVQENTEAFFGQGTRLTVV.